The text below deals with one T cell receptor (beta chain). Antigen unknown. This sample is drawn from a study of beta chain features in type 1 diabetes. Germline CDR1 is SGHRS and CDR2 is YFSETQ. The length of the CDR3 is 17 residues. V was clipped by 0 bases and J by 5 bases, with 15 bases between them. Points from the study as a whole: Across all four CD4+ subsets, people with type 1 diabetes showed modestly shorter TCRB CDR3s.

The study reverse transcribed the entire isolated RNA, so it sequenced expressed TCRB transcripts. Profiling relied on immunoSEQ multiplex PCR, and the TCRdb table lists in-frame clones only, not all of them. The table includes approximately 600,000 clones, 9.5% to 15% detected once. The sequence came from a man under 40 with type 1 diabetes. Sequenced material: naive CD4+ T cells from blood. The chain recombines TRBV5-1 with TRBJ1-6; possibly TRBD1 for D (6 bases). The CDR3 nucleotides are TGCGCCAGCAGCTTGGTCCGGGACACAGAGGATAATTCACCCCTCCACTTT. This gives the protein CASSLVRDTEDNSPLHF.